This T cell receptor (beta chain) was sequenced for a study of blood T cell repertoires in COVID-19. Study-level information: Collection of acute and convalescent COVID-19 samples took place in the United States, Italy and Spain. PBMCs, B-cell-depleted T cells, or T cells provided the cDNA or gDNA that made up the material.

How the authors handled the data: Using reference gene primer amplification, nucleated cell counts were estimated. Assay used: immunoSEQ multiplex PCR; TCRdb lists only in-frame clones, some missing. V and J calls and clone size are given by that table; D and trimming were obtained from the DNA. Counted here are tens of thousands of clones, approximately 90% occurring once; the ten biggest clones make up roughly 15%. CDR3 length: 16 residues. The germline CDR1 and CDR2 sequences are SGHVS and FQNEAQ. The J segment lost 4 bases and the V segment lost 5 bases, leaving 10 bases of the junction unmatched.

The chain links TRBV7-8 to TRBJ2-3; 9 positions match TRBD2. The sequenced sample was peripheral blood. This receptor was taken from a man older than 75 with acute or convalescent COVID-19. In DNA form, the CDR3 reads TGTGCCAGCAGCCCCGTCGGGGGCGGGGGGGCAGATACGCAGTATTTT. This codes for CASSPVGGGGADTQYF.